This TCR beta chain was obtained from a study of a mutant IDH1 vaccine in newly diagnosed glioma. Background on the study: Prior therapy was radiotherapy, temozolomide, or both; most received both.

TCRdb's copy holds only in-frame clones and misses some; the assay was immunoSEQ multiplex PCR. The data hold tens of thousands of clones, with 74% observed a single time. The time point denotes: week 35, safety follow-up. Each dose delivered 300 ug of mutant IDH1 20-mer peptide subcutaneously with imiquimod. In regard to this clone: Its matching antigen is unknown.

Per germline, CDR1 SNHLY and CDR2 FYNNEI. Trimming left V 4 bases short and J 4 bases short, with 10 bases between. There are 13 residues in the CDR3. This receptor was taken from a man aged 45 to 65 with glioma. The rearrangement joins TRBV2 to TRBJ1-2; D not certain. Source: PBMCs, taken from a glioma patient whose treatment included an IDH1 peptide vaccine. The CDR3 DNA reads TGTGCCAGCAGTGGTACGGACTCCTATGGCTACACCTTC. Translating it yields CASSGTDSYGYTF.